Following are 32 T cell receptor beta chains from one sample sequenced in a study of blood T cell repertoires in COVID-19. Data came from immunoSEQ multiplex PCR; TCRdb stores just in-frame clones and leaves some out. The sample contains approximately 120,000 clones, 85% of which appear only once. Sequenced: peripheral blood. The source of these receptors is a man older than 75 with active or convalescent COVID-19.

The CDR3 coding sequence is TGCAGTGCTAGCCGAGTATATGGCTACACCTTC. Its translation is CSASRVYGYTF. V usage is TRBV20-1 and J usage is TRBJ1-2; D not certain. Trimming took 3 bases from V and 5 from J, leaving 7 bases between them. The CDR3 contains 11 residues. Germline V gives CDR1 DFQATT, CDR2 SNEGSKA (reference sequence).

V gene TRBV7-2 combines with J gene TRBJ1-5, with a weak D call TRBD1 (5 bases). Deletions cut 3 bases from V and 0 bases from J, with 9 bases between. The CDR3 totals 15 residues. Germline CDR1 reads SGHTA; CDR2 reads FQGNSA. The CDR3 sequence: CASSLGRYSNQPQHF. CDR3 coding DNA: TGTGCCAGCAGCTTGGGGCGTTATAGCAATCAGCCCCAGCATTTT. The full variable domain, its missing parts supplied by reference TRBV7-2 and TRBJ1-5, is GAGVSQSPSNKVTEKGKDVELRCDPISGHTALYWYRQSLGQGLEFLIYFQGNSAPDKSGLPSDRFSAERTGGSVSTLTIQRTQQEDSAVYLCASSLGRYSNQPQHFGDGTRLSIL.

This chain joins TRBV7-3 and TRBJ1-1; D might be TRBD1 (6 bases). This CDR3 spans 17 amino acids. Per the germline V gene, CDR1 is SGHTA and CDR2 is FQGTGA. The V and J ends lost 0 bases and 1 base respectively, with 15 bases between them. CDR3 in DNA: TGTGCCAGCAGCTTAACGGATCGGGACACCAGGAACACTGAAGCTTTCTTT. This encodes CASSLTDRDTRNTEAFF.

This chain uses TRBV7-2 with TRBJ1-5, with TRBD1 as a possible D gene (5 bases). V shed 1 base and J shed 4 bases, with 14 bases lying between them. Per the germline V gene, CDR1 is SGHTA and CDR2 is FQGNSA. The CDR3 sequence is 16 residues long. The CDR3 DNA follows: TGTGCCAGCAGCTTAGAAGACAGACTTCCTAATCAGCCCCAGCATTTT. It yields the protein CASSLEDRLPNQPQHF.

The chain combines TRBV5-1 with TRBJ2-2; 7 bases line up with TRBD2. This CDR3 region has 16 residues. Germline V gene lookup returns CDR1 SGHRS and CDR2 YFSETQ. Germline trimming cut 0 bases from V and 3 bases from J; bases unmatched to any gene: 5. The CDR3: CASSLGRDYYTGELFF. The CDR3 DNA reads as TGCGCCAGCAGCTTGGGGAGGGACTACTACACCGGGGAGCTGTTTTTT. Drawing the rest from reference TRBV5-1 and TRBJ2-2, the complete variable domain is KAGVTQTPRYLIKTRGQQVTLSCSPISGHRSVSWYQQTPGQGLQFLFEYFSETQRNKGNFPGRFSGRQFSNSRSEMNVSTLELGDSALYLCASSLGRDYYTGELFFGEGSRLTVL.

This clone was observed a few times. This rearrangement joins TRBV30 to TRBJ2-3, with TRBD2 identical over 8 bases. Germline trimming cut 3 bases from V and 0 bases from J; bases unmatched to any gene: 2. The CDR3 loop spans 14 amino acids. Germline values: CDR1 GTSNPN, CDR2 SVGIG (reference sequence). In DNA form, the CDR3 reads TGTGCCTGGAGGAAGCGGGGGAGCACAGATACGCAGTATTTT. Its protein is CAWRKRGSTDTQYF.

In DNA form, the CDR3 reads TGCGCCAGCAGCCAAGACGCGGGACAGGGGTGGATGGGTAGCAATCAGCCCCAGCATTTT. Its protein product is CASSQDAGQGWMGSNQPQHF. The chain has TRBV4-1 and TRBJ1-5; 10 nucleotides align to TRBD1. With 0 bases clipped from V and 0 bases from J, the junction kept 11 bases outside the gene matches. This CDR3 comprises 20 residues. Germline V gene sequence: CDR1 MGHRA, CDR2 YSYEKL.

The chain combines TRBV5-1 with TRBJ2-1, with 8 bases matching TRBD1. The V gene's germline CDR1 is SGHRS and CDR2 YFSETQ. CDR3 length: 14 residues. V gave up 4 bases and J gave up 5 bases; unmatched junction bases: 5. This chain's CDR3 is CASSRGQGDNEQFF. The CDR3 DNA reads as TGCGCCAGCAGCCGCGGACAGGGTGACAATGAGCAGTTCTTC.

The rearrangement uses TRBV21-1 and TRBJ1-6; TRBD1 reflects the table's D call only, with no check against the DNA. TRBV21-1 represents a pseudogene. The CDR3 length is 15 residues. The CDR3 spells CASSPPDRKNSPLHF. CDR3 in DNA: TGTGCCAGCAGCCCACCGGACAGGAAAAATTCACCCCTCCACTTT.

V is TRBV6-5 and J is TRBJ1-4; TRBD1 matches 7 bases. From germline, CDR1 is MNHEY and CDR2 SVGAGI. The length of the CDR3 is 14 residues. Trimming took 6 bases from V and 7 from J; bases not matched to a gene: 8. CDR3 sequence: CASRLDRESEKLFF. As DNA, the CDR3 is TGTGCCAGCAGGTTAGACAGGGAATCTGAAAAACTGTTTTTT.

The V gene is TRBV30, the J gene TRBJ2-1; tentatively, D is TRBD2 (5 bases). This CDR3 comprises 12 residues. V was shortened by 2 bases and J by 8 bases, with 10 bases between the two germline ends. Germline-derived CDR1 and CDR2 are GTSNPN and SVGIG (reference sequence). The CDR3 DNA reads as TGTGCCTGGAGTTTTCGGCGGGATGAGCAGTTCTTC. Encoded protein: CAWSFRRDEQFF.

This rearrangement joins TRBV6-4 to TRBJ1-6; TRBD1 agrees at 8 bases. Germline V lookup: CDR1 MRHNA, CDR2 SNTAGT. CDR3 length: 15 residues. Germline trimming cut 2 bases from V and 10 bases from J; bases unmatched to any gene: 7. The CDR3 coding sequence is TGTGCCAGCAGTGACATAGGACAGGGAGTCTCACCCCTCCACTTT. Its protein product is CASSDIGQGVSPLHF.

This clone has just one count. This rearrangement joins TRBV24-1 to TRBJ2-3; 8 nucleotides match TRBD1. V lost 7 bases, J lost 1 base, and 9 bases stayed unmatched. CDR3 length: 16 residues. Germline-derived CDR1 and CDR2 are KGHDR and SFDVKD. The CDR3 spells CATSHSSDRGTDTQYF. Written as DNA, the CDR3 is TGTGCCACCAGCCATTCTTCGGACAGGGGCACAGATACGCAGTATTTT.

The rearrangement joins TRBV29-1 to TRBJ1-3; tentatively, D is TRBD1 (6 bases). CDR3 size: 16 residues. V lost 3 bases to trimming and J lost 0 bases, with 15 bases between them. Germline V gives CDR1 SQVTM, CDR2 ANQGSEA. As DNA, the CDR3 is TGCAGCGTTGAGACAGGCCTCCCTTCCTCTGGAAACACCATATATTTT. Residues: CSVETGLPSSGNTIYF.

The V gene is TRBV7-2, the J gene TRBJ1-3; 8 bases map to TRBD1. This CDR3 has 13 amino acids. The V and J ends lost 6 bases and 2 bases, in that order; junction bases with no gene match: 0. The germline CDR1 and CDR2 sequences are SGHTA and FQGNSA. CDR3 DNA sequence: TGTGCCAGCAGGGGACAGGCTGGAAACACCATATATTTT. It yields the protein CASRGQAGNTIYF.

V gene TRBV29-1 combines with J gene TRBJ1-1; TRBD1 matches 7 bases. The CDR3 consists of 17 residues. The germline gives CDR1 SQVTM, CDR2 ANQGSEA. Unmatched junction bases numbered 15, after V lost 4 bases and J lost 1 base. CDR3 amino acids: CSVGKLRQGVPNTEAFF. For the CDR3, the DNA is TGCAGCGTTGGTAAGCTGAGGCAGGGGGTACCGAACACTGAAGCTTTCTTT.

On this clone: The junction departs from the called germline gene at one end, perhaps through a read error. CDR3 nucleotide sequence: TGTGCCAGCAGGGAATCGGGACAGGCGTATGGAGATACGCAGTATTTT. It translates to CASRESGQAYGDTQYF. This chain joins TRBV25-1 and TRBJ2-3; 8 bases fit TRBD1. Looked up from germline, CDR1 is MGHDK and CDR2 is SYGVNS. The CDR3 is 16 amino acids.

The chain is built from TRBV7-3 and TRBJ1-1; 7 bases fit TRBD1. CDR1 and CDR2 from the germline V gene are SGHTA and FQGTGA. The CDR3 consists of 13 residues. V lost 0 bases, J lost 7 bases, and 2 bases stayed unmatched. The CDR3 DNA reads TGTGCCAGCAGCTTAACGGGACAGCGTGAAGCTTTCTTT. Translation gives CASSLTGQREAFF. Full variable domain (outside the CDR3, taken from reference TRBV7-3 and TRBJ1-1): GAGVSQTPSNKVTEKGKYVELRCDPISGHTALYWYRQSLGQGPEFLIYFQGTGAADDSGLPNDRFFAVRPEGSVSTLKIQRTERGDSAVYLCASSLTGQREAFFGQGTRLTVV.

The genes are TRBV2 and TRBJ1-1, with a tentative D call TRBD1 (6 bases). CDR3 length: 13 residues. The V and J ends lost 6 bases and 5 bases respectively, with 13 bases between them. Germline assignment: CDR1 SNHLY and CDR2 FYNNEI. DNA of the CDR3: TGTGCCAGCAGCCCCGGACAGAGGACTGAAGCTTTCTTT. Amino acids: CASSPGQRTEAFF.

The chain is built from TRBV12-3 or TRBV12-4 and TRBJ2-1, with 13 bases aligning to TRBD2. After removal of 6 bases from V and 14 bases from J, the junction contained 4 bases not matched to a gene. This CDR3 contains 12 residues. The CDR3 here is CASSRGLAGEFF. Here the CDR3 DNA reads TGTGCCAGCAGCCGAGGACTAGCGGGAGAGTTCTTC.

This chain joins TRBV4-3 and TRBJ1-4; D is undetermined. Germline V gene lookup returns CDR1 LGHNA and CDR2 YSLEER. CDR3 size: 13 residues. The V end lost 1 base, the J end lost 7 bases, and 7 bases lay between the germline ends. The CDR3 nucleotides read TGCGCCAGCAGCCAAGGTCCTCTTGAAAAACTGTTTTTT. It yields the protein CASSQGPLEKLFF.

The rearrangement links TRBV3-1 (or the pseudogene TRBV3-2) to TRBJ1-5; a possible D gene is TRBD1 (5 bases). The CDR3 has 14 amino acids. The V and J ends lost 4 bases and 12 bases respectively, with 19 bases between them. Germline-derived CDR1 and CDR2 are LGHDT and YNNKEL (reference sequence). The CDR3 sequence is CASSRRPSGGDQHF. The CDR3 DNA is TGTGCCAGCAGCCGGAGGCCCTCGGGAGGGGACCAGCATTTT.

This clone was found a few times. The rearrangement links TRBV12-5 to TRBJ1-1, with D hard to call. V shed 6 bases and J shed 7 bases, with 21 bases lying between them. The CDR3 sequence is 15 residues long. Looked up from germline, CDR1 is LGHNT and CDR2 is FRNRAP. CDR3 nucleotide sequence: TGTGCTAGTGGACCGTCGAGGGAGCCCCTTGGTGAAGCTTTCTTT. Protein: CASGPSREPLGEAFF.

The rearrangement links TRBV9 to TRBJ1-6; maybe TRBD1 (6 bases). Germline assignment: CDR1 SGDLS and CDR2 YYNGEE. Between the trimmed V and J ends, which lost 1 base and 7 bases, there was a span of 12 bases. The CDR3 is 15 residues long. In nucleotides, the CDR3 is TGTGCCAGCAGCGTATCGACAGGCGGAAATTCACCCCTCCACTTT. This sequence encodes CASSVSTGGNSPLHF.

The chain employs TRBV14 and TRBJ2-7; no reliable D call. Germline-derived CDR1 and CDR2 are SGHDN and FVKESK. The CDR3 covers 11 residues. Trimming pared 2 bases from V and 7 bases from J, leaving 6 bases between. CDR3 sequence reads: CASSQSLEQYF. The DNA of the CDR3 is TGTGCCAGCAGCCAATCTCTGGAGCAGTACTTC.

The J gene is TRBJ2-4, the V gene TRBV15; 7 nucleotides line up with TRBD1. Germline CDR1 and CDR2: LNHNV and YYDKDF (reference sequence). The ends lost 1 base at V and 7 bases at J; junction bases unmatched: 19. CDR3 length: 19 amino acids. Here the CDR3 reads CATSRVLGTANPRGNIQYF. In DNA form, the CDR3 reads TGTGCCACCAGCAGAGTACTCGGGACAGCCAACCCAAGGGGGAACATTCAGTACTTC.

The rearrangement links TRBV30 to TRBJ2-7, with 8 bases matching TRBD1. The CDR3 is made up of 12 amino acids. Germline values: CDR1 GTSNPN, CDR2 SVGIG (reference sequence). Trimming took 3 bases from V and 2 from J; bases not matched to a gene: 0. Here the CDR3 reads CAWSRGPYEQYF. The DNA of the CDR3 is TGTGCCTGGAGCAGGGGGCCCTACGAGCAGTACTTC.

The genes are TRBV4-1 and TRBJ1-1, with D tentatively TRBD1 (5 bases). Trimming left V 1 base short and J 1 base short, with 13 bases between. CDR1 and CDR2 from the germline V gene are MGHRA and YSYEKL. The CDR3 has 16 amino acids. The CDR3 coding sequence is TGCGCCAGCAGCCAAGTAGGGGCATCGAGGAACACTGAAGCTTTCTTT. Residues: CASSQVGASRNTEAFF.

The chain carries TRBV24-1 and TRBJ2-1, with TRBD2 as a possible D gene (5 bases). The CDR3 is 14 amino acids. Germline CDR1 is KGHDR and CDR2 is SFDVKD. Trimming pared 4 bases from V and 3 bases from J, leaving 9 bases between. For the CDR3, the DNA is TGTGCCACCAGTGACGAAGGACTCTACAATGAGCAGTTCTTC. It specifies CATSDEGLYNEQFF.

The chain combines TRBV30 with TRBJ1-3; tentatively, D is TRBD1 (6 bases). Germline CDR1 GTSNPN, CDR2 SVGIG (reference sequence). V dropped 0 bases and J dropped 4 bases, with 13 bases sitting between them. The CDR3 contains 15 residues. CDR3 DNA sequence: TGTGCCTGGAGTGTACGGGGGGCGCCGGGAAACACCATATATTTT. Protein sequence: CAWSVRGAPGNTIYF.

The V and J genes are TRBV5-4 and TRBJ2-2; 8 bases fit TRBD1. CDR1 is SGHNT and CDR2 is YYREEE in the germline V gene (reference sequence). V trimming: 2 bases; J trimming: 10 bases; junction bases outside the gene matches: 10. The CDR3 contains 15 residues. CDR3 loop: CASSFFGRGPAELFF. The CDR3 coding sequence is TGTGCCAGCAGCTTTTTCGGCAGGGGGCCGGCGGAGCTGTTTTTT.

The gene calls are TRBV5-5 and TRBJ2-5; the D is unclear. Trimming stripped 4 bases from V and 3 bases from J, with 10 bases between. Germline values: CDR1 SGHKS, CDR2 YYEKEE (reference sequence). The CDR3 length is 13 residues. CDR3 residues: CASSVWHEETQYF. The CDR3 DNA follows: TGTGCCAGCAGCGTCTGGCACGAAGAGACCCAGTACTTC.